A single sample gave rise to the 30 T cell receptor beta chains below, sequenced in a study of cytomegalovirus exposure and HLA in healthy donors. PCR amplification relied on 60 Vbeta primers (plus 13 Jbeta primers). Sequenced by immunoSEQ multiplex PCR; TCRdb stores in-frame clones only, minus some. The repertoire holds 150,000 to 200,000 clones, with approximately 59% as singletons. Sequenced: PBMCs. The receptors come from a man in his forties in good health and CMV-seronegative.

V gene TRBV28 combines with J gene TRBJ2-3; TRBD2 agrees at 9 bases. The germline CDR1 and CDR2 sequences are MDHEN and SYDVKM. The CDR3 contains 18 residues. Unmatched junction bases numbered 19, after V lost 10 bases and J lost 2 bases. This chain's CDR3 is CATLGLAGRSAITDTQYF. The CDR3 nucleotides read TGTGCCACATTGGGGCTAGCGGGGCGATCGGCTATCACAGATACGCAGTATTTT.

This rearrangement joins TRBV5-1 to TRBJ2-7, with 9 bases lining up with TRBD2. There are 13 residues in the CDR3. Trimming at V came to 3 bases and at J to 7 bases, leaving 5 bases not matched to a gene. Germline CDR1 and CDR2: SGHRS and YFSETQ. CDR3 residues: CASSSAGGGEQYF. CDR3 DNA: TGCGCCAGCAGCTCAGCGGGAGGTGGTGAGCAGTACTTC.

The rearrangement joins TRBV14 to TRBJ2-7; perhaps TRBD1 as D (5 bases). CDR1 and CDR2 (germline): SGHDN, FVKESK. This CDR3 spans 14 amino acids. The V end lost 3 bases, the J end lost 2 bases, and 11 bases lay between the germline ends. The CDR3 nucleotides read TGTGCCAGCAGCCACAGGACAAAAACCTACGAGCAGTACTTC. As protein: CASSHRTKTYEQYF.

The rearrangement joins TRBV5-1 to TRBJ2-1; TRBD2 matches at 9 bases. This CDR3 comprises 17 residues. V gave up 0 bases and J gave up 8 bases; unmatched junction bases: 12. Germline CDR1 reads SGHRS; CDR2 reads YFSETQ. The CDR3 spells CASSLAGAGGGLDEQFF. CDR3 bases: TGCGCCAGCAGCTTGGCCGGGGCGGGGGGGGGTCTCGATGAGCAGTTCTTC.

This clone showed up just a few times. The V gene is TRBV7-2, the J gene TRBJ1-6; D remains ambiguous. There are 14 residues in the CDR3. Germline loops: CDR1 SGHTA, CDR2 FQGNSA. V lost 5 bases and J lost 8, with 13 bases in between. The CDR3 nucleotides read TGTGCCAGCAGCCCACGAGGAGTGGATTCACCCCTCCACTTT. Translation: CASSPRGVDSPLHF.

This sequence joins TRBV5-6 and TRBJ2-7; TRBD2 is a possible D gene (8 bases). The CDR3 covers 14 residues. The germline CDR1 and CDR2 sequences are SGHDT and YYEEEE. V shed 1 base and J shed 5 bases, with 13 bases lying between them. CDR3 protein: CASSLREGAHEQYF. The CDR3 DNA reads TGTGCCAGCAGCTTGCGGGAGGGGGCCCACGAGCAGTACTTC.

This clone has a handful of counts. The chain joins TRBV19 to TRBJ1-3; 9 bases line up with TRBD1. V shed 4 bases, J shed 0 bases, and the junction held 16 bases outside the gene matches. The V gene's germline CDR1 is LNHDA and CDR2 SQIVND (reference sequence). The CDR3 is made up of 20 amino acids. DNA for the CDR3: TGTGCCAGTAGTACCCCCGGGACAGGGTACATCAAGAGCTCTGGAAACACCATATATTTT. This codes for CASSTPGTGYIKSSGNTIYF. Complete variable domain (other parts from reference TRBV19 and TRBJ1-3): DGGITQSPKYLFRKEGQNVTLSCEQNLNHDAMYWYRQDPGQGLRLIYYSQIVNDFQKGDIAEGYSVSREKKESFPLTVTSAQKNPTAFYLCASSTPGTGYIKSSGNTIYFGEGSWLTVV.

The V gene is TRBV2, the J gene TRBJ1-4; D remains ambiguous. CDR1 is SNHLY, CDR2 FYNNEI, per germline. The CDR3 sequence is 14 residues long. V lost 5 bases and J 0 bases, leaving 7 bases between the germline ends. Here the CDR3 reads CASSSDATNEKLFF. The CDR3 nucleotides read TGTGCCAGCAGTTCAGATGCAACTAATGAAAAACTGTTTTTT.

This clone was detected only once. The chain couples TRBV28 to TRBJ1-4, with D perhaps matching TRBD1 (5 bases). The CDR3 spans 14 residues. The V gene's germline CDR1 is MDHEN and CDR2 SYDVKM. Trimming took 5 bases from V and 6 from J, leaving 13 bases between them. The CDR3 sequence is CASSGAAQDEKLFF. Written as DNA, the CDR3 is TGTGCCAGCAGTGGGGCAGCGCAGGATGAAAAACTGTTTTTT.

As to this clone: This sample includes further DNA sequences coding for the same CDR3. The V and J genes are TRBV9 and TRBJ1-2, with TRBD1 identical over 7 bases. V dropped 2 bases and J dropped 5; count of bases not matched to a gene: 3. Germline V gene lookup returns CDR1 SGDLS and CDR2 YYNGEE. This CDR3 spans 13 amino acids. CDR3 nucleotide sequence: TGTGCCAGCAGCGTGACAGGGACTTATGGCTACACCTTC. Translation: CASSVTGTYGYTF.

This chain connects TRBV2 to TRBJ2-1, with 14 bases aligning to TRBD2. The V gene end was trimmed by 9 bases and the J gene end by 7 bases; junction bases not matched to a gene: 5. The CDR3 is 14 amino acids. Germline V gene data show CDR1 as SNHLY and CDR2 as FYNNEI. CDR3 region: CARQGTSGSNEQFF. The CDR3 bases are TGTGCCAGACAAGGGACTAGCGGGAGTAATGAGCAGTTCTTC.

The rearrangement links TRBV9 to TRBJ2-2; 14 bases map to TRBD2. CDR1 and CDR2 (germline): SGDLS, YYNGEE. With 3 bases clipped from V and 4 bases from J, the junction kept 8 bases outside the gene matches. The CDR3 spans 18 residues. The CDR3 loop reads CASSGRLAGGPSTGELFF. CDR3 DNA: TGTGCCAGCAGCGGAAGACTAGCGGGAGGGCCGAGCACCGGGGAGCTGTTTTTT.

J is TRBJ2-1 and V is TRBV19; 8 positions agree with TRBD2. Germline V gene sequence: CDR1 LNHDA, CDR2 SQIVND (reference sequence). With V trimmed by 3 bases and J by 2 bases, 0 bases remained unmatched. The length of the CDR3 is 14 residues. CDR3 bases: TGTGCCAGTAGTATGGGACTAGCCTACAATGAGCAGTTCTTC. Its protein is CASSMGLAYNEQFF. Full variable domain (remainder filled in from reference TRBV19 and TRBJ2-1): DGGITQSPKYLFRKEGQNVTLSCEQNLNHDAMYWYRQDPGQGLRLIYYSQIVNDFQKGDIAEGYSVSREKKESFPLTVTSAQKNPTAFYLCASSMGLAYNEQFFGPGTRLTVL.

This rearrangement joins TRBV5-6 to TRBJ2-3, with 10 bases that match TRBD2. The CDR3 contains 16 residues. The V segment lost 4 bases and the J segment 5 bases; nucleotides outside the gene matches: 10. Germline values: CDR1 SGHDT, CDR2 YYEEEE. The CDR3 nucleotides are TGTGCCAGCAGCCTCGGACCGGGACTAGCGTTAGATACGCAGTATTTT. Translating gives CASSLGPGLALDTQYF.

The chain recombines TRBV18 with TRBJ2-7, with D possibly matching TRBD1 (5 bases). Germline CDR1 is KGHSH and CDR2 is LQKENI. Trimming shortened V by 3 bases and J by 2 bases, and 8 bases separated the two germline ends. This CDR3 spans 13 amino acids. DNA of the CDR3: TGTGCCAGCTCACCGGACAACACCTACGAGCAGTACTTC. Residues: CASSPDNTYEQYF. Full variable domain (remainder filled in from reference TRBV18 and TRBJ2-7): NAGVMQNPRHLVRRRGQEARLRCSPMKGHSHVYWYRQLPEEGLKFMVYLQKENIIDESGMPKERFSAEFPKEGPSILRIQQVVRGDSAAYFCASSPDNTYEQYFGPGTRLTVT.

The CDR3 DNA is TGTGCCAGCAGCTTAAACGGACAGTTTCAAGAGACCCAGTACTTC. Amino acids: CASSLNGQFQETQYF. The gene calls are TRBV7-3 and TRBJ2-5; tentatively, D is TRBD1 (6 bases). The CDR3 loop spans 15 amino acids. From germline, CDR1 is SGHTA and CDR2 FQGTGA. V lost 1 base, J lost 2 bases, and 11 bases lay in between.

This chain connects TRBV5-1 to TRBJ1-1, with D perhaps matching TRBD1 (5 bases). Trimming removed 0 bases from V and 4 bases from J, with 7 bases in between. CDR1 is SGHRS, CDR2 YFSETQ, per germline. The CDR3 loop spans 13 amino acids. The CDR3 protein is CASSLVQGTEAFF. The CDR3 DNA sequence: TGCGCCAGCAGCTTGGTGCAGGGCACTGAAGCTTTCTTT. The variable domain in full, completed from reference TRBV5-1 and TRBJ1-1, reads KAGVTQTPRYLIKTRGQQVTLSCSPISGHRSVSWYQQTPGQGLQFLFEYFSETQRNKGNFPGRFSGRQFSNSRSEMNVSTLELGDSALYLCASSLVQGTEAFFGQGTRLTVV.

This clone occurred a few times. The chain is built from TRBV15 and TRBJ2-1, with 12 bases identical to TRBD1. The V and J ends lost 3 bases and 4 bases, in that order; junction bases with no gene match: 7. CDR3 length equals 17 residues. Germline V gene sequence: CDR1 LNHNV, CDR2 YYDKDF (reference sequence). DNA of the CDR3: TGTGCCACCAGCAGGGGATCGGGACAGGGGGCTTACAATGAGCAGTTCTTC. Amino acid sequence: CATSRGSGQGAYNEQFF.

J is TRBJ1-5 and V is TRBV4-2; 8 bases are a match to TRBD1. Per germline, CDR1 LGHNA and CDR2 YNFKEQ. V dropped 0 bases and J dropped 3; count of bases not matched to a gene: 7. This CDR3 has 17 residues. DNA for the CDR3: TGTGCCAGCAGCCAAGATCGACAGGGGTGGAACAATCAGCCCCAGCATTTT. It specifies CASSQDRQGWNNQPQHF.

The chain employs TRBV10-3 and TRBJ2-7; D is unresolved. The CDR3 spans 14 residues. Germline-derived CDR1 and CDR2 are ENHRY and SYGVKD. The V end lost 0 bases, the J end lost 4 bases, and 10 bases lay between the germline ends. The CDR3 here is CAISESARLYEQYF. The CDR3 DNA sequence: TGTGCCATCAGTGAGTCGGCTAGATTATACGAGCAGTACTTC.

This chain links TRBV7-9 with TRBJ2-7; perhaps TRBD1 as D (5 bases). V lost 1 base and J 2 bases, leaving 18 bases between the germline ends. The CDR3 consists of 17 residues. Germline V lookup: CDR1 SEHNR, CDR2 FQNEAQ (reference sequence). The CDR3 nucleotides are TGTGCCAGCAGCTTAGGGTCTTCGAGACAAGGGGCCTACGAGCAGTACTTC. It specifies CASSLGSSRQGAYEQYF.

This clone was recorded once. The chain is built from TRBV6-6 and TRBJ1-5, with 7 positions matching TRBD1. This CDR3 is 15 amino acids long. Germline trimming cut 8 bases from V and 0 bases from J; bases unmatched to any gene: 7. Germline V gene lookup returns CDR1 MNHNY and CDR2 SVGAGI (reference sequence). The DNA for the CDR3 is TGTGCCAGCCGGGACAGACTTTATAGCAATCAGCCCCAGCATTTT. Translated, it gives CASRDRLYSNQPQHF.

The chain recombines TRBV7-2 with TRBJ2-7; 11 nucleotides match TRBD1. CDR3 size: 14 residues. The germline V gene encodes CDR1 SGHTA and CDR2 FQGNSA. J lost 3 bases, V lost 6 bases, and 4 bases had no gene match. Here the CDR3 DNA reads TGTGCCAGCAGGACCGGGACAGGGGGCTACGAGCAGTACTTC. As protein: CASRTGTGGYEQYF. Variable domain in full (rest from reference TRBV7-2 and TRBJ2-7): GAGVSQSPSNKVTEKGKDVELRCDPISGHTALYWYRQSLGQGLEFLIYFQGNSAPDKSGLPSDRFSAERTGGSVSTLTIQRTQQEDSAVYLCASRTGTGGYEQYFGPGTRLTVT.

The sample holds one count of this clone. This chain joins TRBV28 and TRBJ1-5; 10 bases map to TRBD1. The CDR3 spans 16 residues. The germline gives CDR1 MDHEN, CDR2 SYDVKM. V lost 4 bases, J lost 6 bases, and 9 bases stayed unmatched. The CDR3 is CASSWTGTGVSQPQHF. In nucleotides, the CDR3 is TGTGCCAGCAGTTGGACGGGGACAGGGGTTTCTCAGCCCCAGCATTTT.

This clone was picked up a small number of times. This chain joins TRBV19 and TRBJ2-5; 8 positions agree with TRBD2. Unmatched junction bases numbered 6, after V lost 8 bases and J lost 1 base. Looked up from germline, CDR1 is LNHDA and CDR2 is SQIVND (reference sequence). This CDR3 spans 14 amino acids. The DNA for the CDR3 is TGTGCCAGTGCCCGGGGGGGAGGCCAAGAGACCCAGTACTTC. Protein product: CASARGGGQETQYF.

Remarks on this clone: At one of its ends the junction is not consistent with the germline gene, which may arise from a read error. This chain uses TRBV30 with TRBJ2-1, with 10 bases matching TRBD2. CDR3 length equals 14 residues. Germline CDR1 reads GTSNPN; CDR2 reads SVGIG (reference sequence). This CDR3 is CAWGVSGGVYEQFF. Written as DNA, the CDR3 is TGTGCCTGGGGTGTCAGCGGGGGGGTTTATGAGCAGTTCTTC.

The chain couples TRBV7-2 to TRBJ2-7; 9 nucleotides match TRBD2. Germline V gives CDR1 SGHTA, CDR2 FQGNSA. Germline trimming cut 5 bases from V and 0 bases from J; bases unmatched to any gene: 5. The CDR3 has 15 residues. The CDR3 nucleotides are TGTGCCAGCAGCCGGCTAGCGGGAAGCTCCTACGAGCAGTACTTC. Encoded protein: CASSRLAGSSYEQYF.

The gene calls are TRBV19 and TRBJ2-3; D remains ambiguous. CDR1 is LNHDA and CDR2 is SQIVND in the germline V gene (reference sequence). V was clipped by 5 bases and J by 6 bases, with 12 bases between them. This CDR3 region has 13 residues. CDR3 sequence reads: CASSAGLRDTQYF. The DNA of the CDR3 is TGTGCCAGTAGTGCCGGGTTAAGGGATACGCAGTATTTT.

The chain carries TRBV28 and TRBJ1-2; D unresolved. The length of the CDR3 is 11 residues. Trimming cost V 2 bases and J 5 bases, with 3 bases left between them. Germline CDR1 and CDR2: MDHEN and SYDVKM. The CDR3 DNA is TGTGCCAGCAGTTTAGCGTATGGCTACACCTTC. Encoded protein: CASSLAYGYTF.

The CDR3 nucleotides are TGCGCCAGCAGCCCTGGACTAGCTAGGGATGAGCAGTTCTTC. It yields the protein CASSPGLARDEQFF. This rearrangement joins TRBV5-1 to TRBJ2-1; 8 positions match TRBD2. Germline assignment: CDR1 SGHRS and CDR2 YFSETQ. The CDR3 contains 14 residues. With 4 bases clipped from V and 8 bases from J, the junction kept 8 bases outside the gene matches.